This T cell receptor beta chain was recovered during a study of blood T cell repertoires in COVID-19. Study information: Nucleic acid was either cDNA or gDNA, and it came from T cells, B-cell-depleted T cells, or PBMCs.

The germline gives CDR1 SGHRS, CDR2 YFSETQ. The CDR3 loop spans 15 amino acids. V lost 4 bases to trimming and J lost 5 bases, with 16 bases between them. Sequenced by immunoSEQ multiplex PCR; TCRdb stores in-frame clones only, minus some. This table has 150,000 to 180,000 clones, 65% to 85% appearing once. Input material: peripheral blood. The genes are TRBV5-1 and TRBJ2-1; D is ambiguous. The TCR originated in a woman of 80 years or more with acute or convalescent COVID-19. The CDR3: CASSQTYDFDNEQFF. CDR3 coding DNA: TGCGCCAGCAGCCAAACTTACGATTTCGACAATGAGCAGTTCTTC. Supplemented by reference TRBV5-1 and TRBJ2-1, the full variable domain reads KAGVTQTPRYLIKTRGQQVTLSCSPISGHRSVSWYQQTPGQGLQFLFEYFSETQRNKGNFPGRFSGRQFSNSRSEMNVSTLELGDSALYLCASSQTYDFDNEQFFGPGTRLTVL.